The present TCR beta chain was sequenced within a study of shared clonotypes between healthy human individuals. Sequencing used immunoSEQ multiplex PCR; TCRdb keeps in-frame clones, though not all of them. The table shows approximately 1,000,000 clones, with roughly 80% occurring only once. Germline V CDR1 and CDR2: DFQATT, SNEGSKA (reference sequence). The CDR3 is 11 residues long. V lost 5 bases, J lost 2 bases, and 7 bases lay in between. The TCR comes from a man in his late teens or twenties in good health. Some clones in this sample may be carry-over from other donors' samples. The sample was memory CD4+ T cells from PBMCs. Indicated subset: CD45RA-negative fraction. J is TRBJ2-7 and V is TRBV20-1, with D unresolved. CDR3 loop: CSAPDAYEQYF. For the CDR3, the DNA is TGCAGTGCTCCCGACGCCTACGAGCAGTACTTC.